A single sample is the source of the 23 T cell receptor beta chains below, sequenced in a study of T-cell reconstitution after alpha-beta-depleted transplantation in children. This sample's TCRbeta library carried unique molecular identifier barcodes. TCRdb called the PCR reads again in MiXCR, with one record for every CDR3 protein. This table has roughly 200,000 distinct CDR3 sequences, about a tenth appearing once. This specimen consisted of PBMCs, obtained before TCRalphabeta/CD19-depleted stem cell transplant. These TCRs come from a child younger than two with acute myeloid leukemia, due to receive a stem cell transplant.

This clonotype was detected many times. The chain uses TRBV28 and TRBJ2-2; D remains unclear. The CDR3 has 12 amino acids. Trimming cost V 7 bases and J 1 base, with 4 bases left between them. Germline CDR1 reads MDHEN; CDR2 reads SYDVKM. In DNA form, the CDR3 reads TGTGCCAGCACCGTGAACACCGGGGAGCTGTTTTTT. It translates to CASTVNTGELFF.

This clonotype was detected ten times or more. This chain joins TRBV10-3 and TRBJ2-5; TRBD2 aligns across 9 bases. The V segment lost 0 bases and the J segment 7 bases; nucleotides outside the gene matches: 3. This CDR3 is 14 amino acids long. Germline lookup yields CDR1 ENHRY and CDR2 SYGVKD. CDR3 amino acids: CAISESAGGGTQYF. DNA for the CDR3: TGTGCCATCAGTGAGTCAGCGGGAGGAGGGACCCAGTACTTC.

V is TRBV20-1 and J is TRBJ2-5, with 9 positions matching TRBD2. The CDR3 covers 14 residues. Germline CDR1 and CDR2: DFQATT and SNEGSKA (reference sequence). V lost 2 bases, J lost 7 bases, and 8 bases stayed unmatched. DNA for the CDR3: TGCAGTGCTAGATTGGCGGGAGGGCCTTGGACCCAGTACTTC. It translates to CSARLAGGPWTQYF.

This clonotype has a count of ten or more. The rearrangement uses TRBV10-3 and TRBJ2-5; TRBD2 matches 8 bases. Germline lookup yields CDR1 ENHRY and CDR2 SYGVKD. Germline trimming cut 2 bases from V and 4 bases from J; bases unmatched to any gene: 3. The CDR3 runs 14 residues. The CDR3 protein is CAISENTSGETQYF. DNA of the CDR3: TGTGCCATCAGTGAGAATACTAGCGGAGAGACCCAGTACTTC.

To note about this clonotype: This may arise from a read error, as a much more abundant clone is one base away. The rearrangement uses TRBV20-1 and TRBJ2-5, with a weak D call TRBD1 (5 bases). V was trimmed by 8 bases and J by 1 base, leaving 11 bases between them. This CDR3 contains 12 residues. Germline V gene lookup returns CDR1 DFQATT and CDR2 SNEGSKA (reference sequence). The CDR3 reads CSSRQFQETQYF. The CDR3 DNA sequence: TGCAGTTCAAGACAGTTCCAAGAGACCCAGTACTTC.

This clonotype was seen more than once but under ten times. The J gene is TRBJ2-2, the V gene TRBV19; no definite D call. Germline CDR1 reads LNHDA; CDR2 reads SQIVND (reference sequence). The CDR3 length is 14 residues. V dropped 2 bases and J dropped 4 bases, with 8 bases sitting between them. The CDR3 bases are TGTGCCAGTAGTATACAAGCGCGCACCGGGGAGCTGTTTTTT. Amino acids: CASSIQARTGELFF.

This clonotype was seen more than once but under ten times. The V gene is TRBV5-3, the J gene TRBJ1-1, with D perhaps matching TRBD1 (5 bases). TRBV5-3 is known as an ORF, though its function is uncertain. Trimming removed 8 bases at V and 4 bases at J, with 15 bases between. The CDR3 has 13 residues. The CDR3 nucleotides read TGTGCCAGCCTCCTGTCGGGGGGCACTGAAGCTTTCTTT. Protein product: CASLLSGGTEAFF.

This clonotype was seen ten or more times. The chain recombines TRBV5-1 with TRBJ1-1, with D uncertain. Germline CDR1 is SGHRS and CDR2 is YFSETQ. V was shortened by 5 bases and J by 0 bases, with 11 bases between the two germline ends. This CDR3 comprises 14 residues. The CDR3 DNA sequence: TGCGCCAGCAGGGGATATGGCATGAACACTGAAGCTTTCTTT. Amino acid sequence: CASRGYGMNTEAFF.

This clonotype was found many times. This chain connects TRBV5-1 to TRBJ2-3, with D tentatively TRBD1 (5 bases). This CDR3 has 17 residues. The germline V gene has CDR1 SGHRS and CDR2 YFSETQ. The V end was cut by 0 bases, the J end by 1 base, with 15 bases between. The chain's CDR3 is CASSLATGSDGTDTQYF. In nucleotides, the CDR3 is TGCGCCAGCAGCTTGGCAACAGGCTCGGACGGCACAGATACGCAGTATTTT.

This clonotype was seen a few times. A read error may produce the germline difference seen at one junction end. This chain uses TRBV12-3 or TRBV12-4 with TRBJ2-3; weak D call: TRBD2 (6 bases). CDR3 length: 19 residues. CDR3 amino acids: CACSLRLRIKGGLTDTQYF. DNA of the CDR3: TGTGCCTGCAGTTTGCGTCTTCGGATCAAGGGAGGCCTTACAGATACGCAGTATTTT.

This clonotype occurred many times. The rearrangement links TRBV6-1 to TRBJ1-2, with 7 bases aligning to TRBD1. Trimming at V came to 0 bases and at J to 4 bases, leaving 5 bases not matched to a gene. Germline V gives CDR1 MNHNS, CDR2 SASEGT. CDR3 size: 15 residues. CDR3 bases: TGTGCCAGCAGTGAAGCGGGGACAGAGACCTATGGCTACACCTTC. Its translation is CASSEAGTETYGYTF.

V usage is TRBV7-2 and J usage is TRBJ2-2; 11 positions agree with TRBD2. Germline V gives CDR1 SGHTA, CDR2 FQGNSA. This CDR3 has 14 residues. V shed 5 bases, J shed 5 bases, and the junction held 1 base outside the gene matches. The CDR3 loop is CASSTSGGTGELFF. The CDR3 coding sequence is TGTGCCAGCAGCACTAGCGGGGGAACCGGGGAGCTGTTTTTT.

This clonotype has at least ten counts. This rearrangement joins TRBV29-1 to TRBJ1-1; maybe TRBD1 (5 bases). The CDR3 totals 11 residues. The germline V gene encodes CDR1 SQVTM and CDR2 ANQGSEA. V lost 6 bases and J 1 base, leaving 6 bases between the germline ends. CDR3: CSVTGNTEAFF. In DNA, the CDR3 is TGCAGCGTCACAGGGAACACTGAAGCTTTCTTT. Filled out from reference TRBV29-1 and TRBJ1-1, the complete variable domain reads SAVISQKPSRDICQRGTSLTIQCQVDSQVTMMFWYRQQPGQSLTLIATANQGSEATYESGFVIDKFPISRPNLTFSTLTVSNMSPEDSSIYLCSVTGNTEAFFGQGTRLTVV.

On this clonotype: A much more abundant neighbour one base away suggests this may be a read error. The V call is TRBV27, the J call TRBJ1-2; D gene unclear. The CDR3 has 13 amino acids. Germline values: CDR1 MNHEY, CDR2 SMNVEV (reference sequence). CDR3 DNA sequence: TGTGCCAGCAGTTTCCGGGGAGTCTATGGCTACAACTTC. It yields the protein CASSFRGVYGYNF.

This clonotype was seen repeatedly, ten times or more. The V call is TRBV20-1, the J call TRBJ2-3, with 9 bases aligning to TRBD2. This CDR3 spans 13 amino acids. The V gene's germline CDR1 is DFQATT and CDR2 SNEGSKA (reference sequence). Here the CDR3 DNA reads TGCAGCTTAGCGGGAGAGGGGACAGATACGCAGTATTTT. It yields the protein CSLAGEGTDTQYF.

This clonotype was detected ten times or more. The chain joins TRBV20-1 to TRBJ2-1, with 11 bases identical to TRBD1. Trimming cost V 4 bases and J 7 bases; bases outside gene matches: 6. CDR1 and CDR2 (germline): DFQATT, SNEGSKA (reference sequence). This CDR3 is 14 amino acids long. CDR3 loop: CSAIPGTGGNEQFF. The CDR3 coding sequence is TGCAGTGCTATACCCGGGACAGGGGGTAATGAGCAGTTCTTC.

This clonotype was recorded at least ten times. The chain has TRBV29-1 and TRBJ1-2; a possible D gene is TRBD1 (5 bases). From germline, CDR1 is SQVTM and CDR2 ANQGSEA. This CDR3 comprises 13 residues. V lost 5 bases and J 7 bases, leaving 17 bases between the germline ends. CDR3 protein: CSVNRGTSFGYTF. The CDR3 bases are TGCAGCGTTAATCGGGGGACCTCTTTTGGCTACACCTTC. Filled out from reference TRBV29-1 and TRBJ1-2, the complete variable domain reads SAVISQKPSRDICQRGTSLTIQCQVDSQVTMMFWYRQQPGQSLTLIATANQGSEATYESGFVIDKFPISRPNLTFSTLTVSNMSPEDSSIYLCSVNRGTSFGYTFGSGTRLTVV.

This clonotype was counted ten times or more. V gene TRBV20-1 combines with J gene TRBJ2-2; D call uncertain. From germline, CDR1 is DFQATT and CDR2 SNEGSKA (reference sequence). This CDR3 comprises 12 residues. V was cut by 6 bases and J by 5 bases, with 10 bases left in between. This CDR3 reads CSAEAGTGELFF. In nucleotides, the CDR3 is TGCAGTGCAGAGGCTGGTACCGGGGAGCTGTTTTTT.

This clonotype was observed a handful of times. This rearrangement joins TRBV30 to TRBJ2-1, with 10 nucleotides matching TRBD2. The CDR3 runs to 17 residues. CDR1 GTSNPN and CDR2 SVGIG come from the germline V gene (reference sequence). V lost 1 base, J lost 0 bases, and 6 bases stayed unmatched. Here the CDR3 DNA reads TGTGCCTGGAGTGAACTAGCGGGATTGAGCTCCTACAATGAGCAGTTCTTC. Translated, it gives CAWSELAGLSSYNEQFF.

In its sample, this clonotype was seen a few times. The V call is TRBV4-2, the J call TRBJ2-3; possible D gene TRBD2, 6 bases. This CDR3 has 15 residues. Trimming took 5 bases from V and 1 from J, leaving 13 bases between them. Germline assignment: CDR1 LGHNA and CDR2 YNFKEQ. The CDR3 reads CASSGVTRGTDTQYF. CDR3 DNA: TGTGCCAGCAGCGGGGTGACTAGAGGCACAGATACGCAGTATTTT.

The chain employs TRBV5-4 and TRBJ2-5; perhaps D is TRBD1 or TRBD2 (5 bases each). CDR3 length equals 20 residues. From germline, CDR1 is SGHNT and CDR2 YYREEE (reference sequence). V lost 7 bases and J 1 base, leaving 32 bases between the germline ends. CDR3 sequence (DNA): TGTGCCAGCGGCTCCAAACTCCCCGGGACGGTGAGACGGTTCCAAGAGACCCAGTACTTC. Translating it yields CASGSKLPGTVRRFQETQYF.

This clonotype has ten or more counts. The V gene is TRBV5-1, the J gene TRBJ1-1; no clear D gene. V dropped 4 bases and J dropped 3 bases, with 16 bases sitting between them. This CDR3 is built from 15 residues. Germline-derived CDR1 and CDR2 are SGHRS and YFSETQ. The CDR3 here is CASSPAGPGDTEAFF. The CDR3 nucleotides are TGCGCCAGCAGCCCGGCGGGTCCCGGTGACACTGAAGCTTTCTTT.

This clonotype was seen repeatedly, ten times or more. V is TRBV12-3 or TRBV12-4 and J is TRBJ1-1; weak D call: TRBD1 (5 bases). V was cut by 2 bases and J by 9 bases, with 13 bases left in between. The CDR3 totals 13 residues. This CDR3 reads CASSLTGDTKAFF. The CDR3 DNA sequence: TGTGCCAGCAGTTTAACAGGAGATACCAAAGCTTTCTTT.